The subject of this entry is one T cell receptor beta chain. These data belong to a study of blood T cell repertoires in COVID-19. Original handling: Scientists estimated how many nucleated cells there were by amplifying reference gene primers. Clones were read by immunoSEQ multiplex PCR, and TCRdb kept only the in-frame ones, dropping some. V, J and clone size derive from that table, while D and trimming were established from the DNA sequence. The sample holds about 270,000 clones, around 85% seen once. This TCR derives from a woman aged 70-85 years with acute or convalescent COVID-19. Sequences were obtained from peripheral blood.

CDR3 amino acids: CASGSGQGATQYF. The CDR3 DNA reads as TGTGCCAGCGGGTCCGGACAGGGGGCGACCCAGTACTTC. The V gene is TRBV2, the J gene TRBJ2-5; TRBD1 matches 11 bases. V gave up 8 bases and J gave up 7 bases; unmatched junction bases: 6. The CDR3 has 13 amino acids. Germline values: CDR1 SNHLY, CDR2 FYNNEI.